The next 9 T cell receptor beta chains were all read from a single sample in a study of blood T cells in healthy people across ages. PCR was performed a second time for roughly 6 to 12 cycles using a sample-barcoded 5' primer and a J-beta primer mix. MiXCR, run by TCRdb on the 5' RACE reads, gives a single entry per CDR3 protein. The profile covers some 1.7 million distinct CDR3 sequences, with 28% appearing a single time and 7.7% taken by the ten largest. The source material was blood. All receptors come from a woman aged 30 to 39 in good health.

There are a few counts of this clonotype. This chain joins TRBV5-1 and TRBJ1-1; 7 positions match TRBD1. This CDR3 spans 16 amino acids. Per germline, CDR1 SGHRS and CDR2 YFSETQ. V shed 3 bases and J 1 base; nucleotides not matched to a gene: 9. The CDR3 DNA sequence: TGCGCCAGCAGCTCAAGGACAGGAAACAAGAACACTGAAGCTTTCTTT. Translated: CASSSRTGNKNTEAFF.

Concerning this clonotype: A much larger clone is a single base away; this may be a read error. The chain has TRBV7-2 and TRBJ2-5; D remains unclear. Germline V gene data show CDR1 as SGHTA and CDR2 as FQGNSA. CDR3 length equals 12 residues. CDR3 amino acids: CVSSRKGETQYF. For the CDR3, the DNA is TGTGTCAGCAGTCGAAAAGGAGAGACCCAGTACTTC. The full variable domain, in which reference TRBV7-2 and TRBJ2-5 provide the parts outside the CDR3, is GAGVSQSPSNKVTEKGKDVELRCDPISGHTALYWYRQSLGQGLEFLIYFQGNSAPDKSGLPSDRFSAERTGGSVSTLTIQRTQQEDSAVYLCVSSRKGETQYFGPGTRLLVL.

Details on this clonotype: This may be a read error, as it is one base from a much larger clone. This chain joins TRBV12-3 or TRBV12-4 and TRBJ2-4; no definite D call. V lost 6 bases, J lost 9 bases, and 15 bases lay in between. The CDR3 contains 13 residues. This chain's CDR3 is CASRRQYRSIQYF. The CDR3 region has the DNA TGTGCCAGCAGGCGGCAGTACCGCAGCATTCAGTACTTC.

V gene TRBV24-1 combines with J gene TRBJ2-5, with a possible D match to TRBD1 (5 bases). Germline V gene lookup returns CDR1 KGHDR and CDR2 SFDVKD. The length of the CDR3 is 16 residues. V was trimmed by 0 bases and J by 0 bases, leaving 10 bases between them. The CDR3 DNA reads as TGTGCCACCAGTGATTTGCATAAGACAGACCAAGAGACCCAGTACTTC. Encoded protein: CATSDLHKTDQETQYF.

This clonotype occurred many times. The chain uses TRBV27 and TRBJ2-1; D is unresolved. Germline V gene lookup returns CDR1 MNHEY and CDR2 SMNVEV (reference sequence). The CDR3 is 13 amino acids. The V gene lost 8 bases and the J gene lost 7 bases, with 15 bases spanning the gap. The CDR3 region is CASSRLGRNEQFF. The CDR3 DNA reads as TGTGCCAGCTCCCGACTTGGGCGGAATGAGCAGTTCTTC.

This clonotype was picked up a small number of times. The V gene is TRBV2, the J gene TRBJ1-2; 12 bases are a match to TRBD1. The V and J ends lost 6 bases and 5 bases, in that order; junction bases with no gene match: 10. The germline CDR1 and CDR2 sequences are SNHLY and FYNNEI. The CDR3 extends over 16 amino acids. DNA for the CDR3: TGTGCCAGCAGGGGACAGGGGGCGACGAAGGAATATGGCTACACCTTC. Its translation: CASRGQGATKEYGYTF.

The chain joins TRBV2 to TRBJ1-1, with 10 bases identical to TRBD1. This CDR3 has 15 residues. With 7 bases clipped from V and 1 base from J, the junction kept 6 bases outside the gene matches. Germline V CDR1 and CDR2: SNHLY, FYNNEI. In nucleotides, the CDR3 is TGTGCCAGCATGGGGGACAGGGGACGGAACACTGAAGCTTTCTTT. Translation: CASMGDRGRNTEAFF.

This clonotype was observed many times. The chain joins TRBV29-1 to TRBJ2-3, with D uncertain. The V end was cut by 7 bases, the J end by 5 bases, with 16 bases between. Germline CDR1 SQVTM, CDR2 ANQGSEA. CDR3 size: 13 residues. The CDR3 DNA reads TGCAGCGGGGGATTGGGGATGCAAGATACGCAGTATTTT. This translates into CSGGLGMQDTQYF.

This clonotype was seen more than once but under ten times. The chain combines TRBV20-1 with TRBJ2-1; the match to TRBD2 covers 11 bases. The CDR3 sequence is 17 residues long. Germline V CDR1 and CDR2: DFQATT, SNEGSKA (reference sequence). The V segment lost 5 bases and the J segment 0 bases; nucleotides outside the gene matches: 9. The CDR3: CSAGGTSGVSSYNEQFF. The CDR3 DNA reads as TGCAGTGCTGGGGGGACTAGCGGAGTAAGCTCCTACAATGAGCAGTTCTTC.